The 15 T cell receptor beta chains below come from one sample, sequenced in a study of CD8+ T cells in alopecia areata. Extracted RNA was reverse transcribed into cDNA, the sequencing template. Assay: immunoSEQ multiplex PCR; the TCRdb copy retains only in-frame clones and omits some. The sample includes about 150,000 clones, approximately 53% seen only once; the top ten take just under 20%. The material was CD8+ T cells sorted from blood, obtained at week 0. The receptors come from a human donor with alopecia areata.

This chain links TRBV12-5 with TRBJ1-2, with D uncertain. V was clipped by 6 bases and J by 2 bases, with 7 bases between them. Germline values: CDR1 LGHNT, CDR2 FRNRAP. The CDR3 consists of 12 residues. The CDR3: CASGQLNYGYTF. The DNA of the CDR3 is TGTGCTAGTGGCCAGTTAAACTATGGCTACACCTTC.

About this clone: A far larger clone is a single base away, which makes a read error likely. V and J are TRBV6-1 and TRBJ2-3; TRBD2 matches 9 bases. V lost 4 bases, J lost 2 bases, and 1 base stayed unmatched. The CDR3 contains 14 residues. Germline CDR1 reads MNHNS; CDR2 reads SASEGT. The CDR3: CASSGGGATDTQYF. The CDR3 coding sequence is TGTGCCAGCAGTGGCGGGGGGGCCACAGATACGCAGTATTTT.

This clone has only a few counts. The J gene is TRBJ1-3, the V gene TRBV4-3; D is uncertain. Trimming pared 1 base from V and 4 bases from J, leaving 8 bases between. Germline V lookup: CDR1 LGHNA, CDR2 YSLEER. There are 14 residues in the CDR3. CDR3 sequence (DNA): TGCGCCAGCAGCCAAGCGACGACGGGAAACACCATATATTTT. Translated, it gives CASSQATTGNTIYF.

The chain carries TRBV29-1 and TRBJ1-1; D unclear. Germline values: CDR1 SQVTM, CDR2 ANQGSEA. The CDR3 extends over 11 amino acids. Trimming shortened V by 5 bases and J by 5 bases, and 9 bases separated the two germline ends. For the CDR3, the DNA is TGCAGCGTTCGGTCCCTGACTGAAGCTTTCTTT. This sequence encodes CSVRSLTEAFF.

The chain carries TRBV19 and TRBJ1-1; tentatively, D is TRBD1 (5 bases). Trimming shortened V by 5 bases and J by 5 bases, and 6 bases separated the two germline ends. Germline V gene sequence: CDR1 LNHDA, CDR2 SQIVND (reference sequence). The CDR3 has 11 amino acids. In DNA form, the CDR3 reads TGTGCCAGTAGTGGGGGTACTGAAGCTTTCTTT. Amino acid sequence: CASSGGTEAFF.

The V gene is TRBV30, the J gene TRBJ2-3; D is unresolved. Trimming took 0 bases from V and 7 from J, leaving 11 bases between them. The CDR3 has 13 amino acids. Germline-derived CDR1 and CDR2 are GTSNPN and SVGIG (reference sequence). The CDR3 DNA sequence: TGTGCCTGGAGTGTACGAATCGCGCATACGCAGTATTTT. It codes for CAWSVRIAHTQYF.

CDR3 nucleotide sequence: TGTGCCAGCAGCTTAGGCGACAATTCACCCCTCCACTTT. Translation: CASSLGDNSPLHF. The V and J genes are TRBV13 and TRBJ1-6, with unresolved D. This CDR3 spans 13 amino acids. The V end lost 0 bases, the J end lost 7 bases, and 4 bases lay between the germline ends. CDR1 and CDR2 from the germline V gene are PRHDT and FYEKMQ (reference sequence).

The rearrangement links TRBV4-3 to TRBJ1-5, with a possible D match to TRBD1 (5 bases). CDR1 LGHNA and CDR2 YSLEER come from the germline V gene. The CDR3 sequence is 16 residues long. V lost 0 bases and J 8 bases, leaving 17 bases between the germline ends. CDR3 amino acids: CASSQDLGEGRKPQHF. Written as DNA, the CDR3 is TGCGCCAGCAGCCAAGATCTGGGGGAGGGGAGGAAGCCCCAGCATTTT.

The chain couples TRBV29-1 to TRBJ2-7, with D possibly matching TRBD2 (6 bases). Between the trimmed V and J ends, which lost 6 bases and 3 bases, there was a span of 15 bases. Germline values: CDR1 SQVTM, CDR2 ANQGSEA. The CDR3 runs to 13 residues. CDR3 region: CSVLGGRDYEQYF. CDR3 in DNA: TGCAGCGTCCTGGGGGGTCGTGACTACGAGCAGTACTTC.

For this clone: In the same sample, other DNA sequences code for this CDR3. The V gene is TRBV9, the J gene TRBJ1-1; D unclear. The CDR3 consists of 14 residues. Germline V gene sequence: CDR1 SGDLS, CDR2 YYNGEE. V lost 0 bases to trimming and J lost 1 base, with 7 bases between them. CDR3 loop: CASSVGGRNTEAFF. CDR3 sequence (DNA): TGTGCCAGCAGCGTAGGTGGCAGGAACACTGAAGCTTTCTTT.

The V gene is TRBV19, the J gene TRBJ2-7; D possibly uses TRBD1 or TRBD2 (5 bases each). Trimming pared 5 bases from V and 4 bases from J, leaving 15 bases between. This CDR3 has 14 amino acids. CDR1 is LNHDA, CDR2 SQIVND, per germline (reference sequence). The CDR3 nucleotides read TGTGCCAGTAGTCATTCAGGGAGTGGGTACGAGCAGTACTTC. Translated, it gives CASSHSGSGYEQYF.

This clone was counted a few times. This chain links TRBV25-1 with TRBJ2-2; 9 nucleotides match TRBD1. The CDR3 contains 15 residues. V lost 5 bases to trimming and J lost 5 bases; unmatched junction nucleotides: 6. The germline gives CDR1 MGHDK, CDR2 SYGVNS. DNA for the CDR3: TGTGCCAGCAGTACACAGGGGGCGCGGACCGGGGAGCTGTTTTTT. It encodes CASSTQGARTGELFF. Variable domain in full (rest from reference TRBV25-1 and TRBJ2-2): EADIYQTPRYLVIGTGKKITLECSQTMGHDKMYWYQQDPGMELHLIHYSYGVNSTEKGDLSSESTVSRIRTEHFPLTLESARPSHTSQYLCASSTQGARTGELFFGEGSRLTVL.

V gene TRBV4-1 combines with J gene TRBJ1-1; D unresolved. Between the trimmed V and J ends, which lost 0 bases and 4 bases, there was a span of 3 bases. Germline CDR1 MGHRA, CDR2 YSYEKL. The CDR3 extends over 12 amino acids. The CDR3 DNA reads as TGCGCCAGCAGCCAAGACAGCACTGAAGCTTTCTTT. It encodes CASSQDSTEAFF.

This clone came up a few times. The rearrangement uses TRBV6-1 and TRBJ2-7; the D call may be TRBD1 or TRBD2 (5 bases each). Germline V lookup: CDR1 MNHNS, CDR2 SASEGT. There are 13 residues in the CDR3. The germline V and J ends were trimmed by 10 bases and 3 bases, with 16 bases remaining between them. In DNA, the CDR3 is TGTGCCATCCCAGGGAGTTTGAACTACGAGCAGTACTTC. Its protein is CAIPGSLNYEQYF.

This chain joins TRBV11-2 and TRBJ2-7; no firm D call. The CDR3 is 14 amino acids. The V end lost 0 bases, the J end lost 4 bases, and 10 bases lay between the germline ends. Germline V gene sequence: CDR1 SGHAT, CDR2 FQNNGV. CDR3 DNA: TGTGCCAGCAGCTTAGAATATAACAGTTACGAGCAGTACTTC. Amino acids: CASSLEYNSYEQYF. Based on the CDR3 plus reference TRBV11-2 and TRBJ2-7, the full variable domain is EAGVAQSPRYKIIEKRQSVAFWCNPISGHATLYWYQQILGQGPKLLIQFQNNGVVDDSQLPKDRFSAERLKGVDSTLKIQPAKLEDSAVYLCASSLEYNSYEQYFGPGTRLTVT.